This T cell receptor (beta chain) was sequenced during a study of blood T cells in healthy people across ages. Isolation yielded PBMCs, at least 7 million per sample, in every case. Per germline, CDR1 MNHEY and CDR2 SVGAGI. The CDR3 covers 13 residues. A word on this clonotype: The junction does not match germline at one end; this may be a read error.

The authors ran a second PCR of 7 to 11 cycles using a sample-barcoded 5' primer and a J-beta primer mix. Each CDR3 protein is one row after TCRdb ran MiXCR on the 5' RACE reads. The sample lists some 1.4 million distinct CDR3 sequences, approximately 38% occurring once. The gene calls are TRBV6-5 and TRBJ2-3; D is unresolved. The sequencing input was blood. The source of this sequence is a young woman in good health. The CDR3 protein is CASSDSRTDTQYF. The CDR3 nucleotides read TGTGCCAGCAGTGACTCGAGGACAGATACGCAGTATTTT.